The 30 T cell receptor beta chains below were found in one sample sequenced in a study of T cell responses to AZD1222 COVID-19 vaccine. Only in-frame clones appear in the TCRdb table, and some are missing; sequencing was by immunoSEQ multiplex PCR. The sample includes roughly 150,000 clones, approximately 90% of them seen just once. The sequences come from peripheral blood, collected 28 days after the second AZD1222 dose. The receptors were sampled from an adult who received the AZD1222 COVID-19 vaccine.

V and J are TRBV6-6 and TRBJ2-2; weak D call: TRBD1 (6 bases). CDR3 size: 15 residues. Per germline, CDR1 MNHNY and CDR2 SVGAGI (reference sequence). V was pared by 0 bases and J by 6 bases, with 11 bases between. CDR3: CASSYSGGSPGELFF. The DNA of the CDR3 is TGTGCCAGCAGTTACTCAGGGGGATCGCCCGGGGAGCTGTTTTTT.

The chain combines TRBV5-1 with TRBJ1-1; unclear D gene. This CDR3 is 14 amino acids long. Between the trimmed V and J ends, which lost 0 bases and 1 base, there was a span of 7 bases. The V gene's germline CDR1 is SGHRS and CDR2 YFSETQ. The CDR3 here is CASSLGSGNTEAFF. As DNA, the CDR3 is TGCGCCAGCAGCTTGGGGTCGGGGAACACTGAAGCTTTCTTT.

V and J are TRBV3-1 (or the pseudogene TRBV3-2) and TRBJ1-1; no reliable D call. Germline CDR1 is LGHDT and CDR2 is YNNKEL (reference sequence). Trimming shortened V by 4 bases and J by 4 bases, and 13 bases separated the two germline ends. The CDR3 spans 14 residues. The CDR3 DNA follows: TGTGCCAGCAGCCCGAAGCCATCGGTCACTGAAGCTTTCTTT. Translation: CASSPKPSVTEAFF.

This clone has only a few counts. The rearrangement uses TRBV5-1 and TRBJ2-1; D might be TRBD2 (5 bases). V was cut by 0 bases and J by 4 bases, with 11 bases left in between. Germline CDR1 SGHRS, CDR2 YFSETQ. This CDR3 contains 15 residues. CDR3 protein: CASSLGGGPYNEQFF. The CDR3 nucleotides are TGCGCCAGCAGCTTGGGTGGAGGTCCTTACAATGAGCAGTTCTTC. The variable domain in full, with the rest retrieved from reference TRBV5-1 and TRBJ2-1, is KAGVTQTPRYLIKTRGQQVTLSCSPISGHRSVSWYQQTPGQGLQFLFEYFSETQRNKGNFPGRFSGRQFSNSRSEMNVSTLELGDSALYLCASSLGGGPYNEQFFGPGTRLTVL.

CDR3 nucleotides: TGTGCCAGCAGCAGCACAGGGGTGGCGGGAAACACCATATATTTT. Protein: CASSSTGVAGNTIYF. The rearrangement links TRBV6-5 to TRBJ1-3; 7 bases map to TRBD1. Germline V CDR1 and CDR2: MNHEY, SVGAGI. The CDR3 consists of 15 residues. The V and J ends lost 6 bases and 4 bases, in that order; junction bases with no gene match: 9.

This chain connects TRBV5-4 to TRBJ2-7; 11 nucleotides align to TRBD2. J gave up 3 bases and V 0 bases, and 2 bases lay outside the gene matches. The CDR3 consists of 15 residues. Germline CDR1 reads SGHNT; CDR2 reads YYREEE (reference sequence). CDR3 sequence reads: CASSLAGTSGYEQYF. CDR3 DNA sequence: TGTGCCAGCAGCTTGGCCGGGACTAGCGGCTACGAGCAGTACTTC.

The J gene is TRBJ1-2, the V gene TRBV6-5, with TRBD1 as a possible D gene (5 bases). Germline lookup yields CDR1 MNHEY and CDR2 SVGAGI. This CDR3 comprises 15 residues. Trimming removed 7 bases from V and 0 bases from J, with 15 bases in between. The CDR3 region is CASTQGGDSNYGYTF. CDR3 coding DNA: TGTGCCAGCACGCAGGGTGGGGACTCTAACTATGGCTACACCTTC.

This clone has just one count. One junction end disagrees with the germline gene, perhaps due to a read error. The chain joins TRBV6-6 to TRBJ2-7; D is ambiguous. This CDR3 spans 14 amino acids. Germline CDR1 is MNHNY and CDR2 is SVGAGI (reference sequence). The CDR3 protein is CASSYSTDPYKQYF. In DNA form, the CDR3 reads TGTGCCAGCAGTTACTCGACGGACCCCTACAAGCAGTACTTC.

This chain connects TRBV27 to TRBJ2-2, with 8 bases that match TRBD2. The CDR3 has 16 residues. Trimming removed 5 bases from V and 7 bases from J; junction bases left unmatched: 12. The germline gives CDR1 MNHEY, CDR2 SMNVEV (reference sequence). The CDR3 loop is CASSPGLGQSYGELFF. The CDR3 bases are TGTGCCAGCAGTCCGGGACTAGGGCAGAGTTACGGGGAGCTGTTTTTT.

V usage is TRBV11-2 and J usage is TRBJ2-3; D might be TRBD2 (5 bases). Trimming left V 9 bases short and J 1 base short, with 26 bases between. Looked up from germline, CDR1 is SGHAT and CDR2 is FQNNGV. The CDR3 covers 18 residues. CDR3 sequence reads: CASSPYYGEPLRTDTQYF. The CDR3 coding sequence is TGTGCCAGTAGTCCCTACTACGGGGAACCGCTACGCACAGATACGCAGTATTTT.

In regard to this clone: Other nucleotide sequences in the sample specify the same CDR3. The V call is TRBV2, the J call TRBJ1-5; D call uncertain. Germline V gene sequence: CDR1 SNHLY, CDR2 FYNNEI. The germline V and J ends were trimmed by 6 bases and 1 base, with 4 bases remaining between them. The CDR3 covers 12 residues. CDR3 nucleotide sequence: TGTGCCAGCAGAAACAGCAATCAGCCCCAGCATTTT. Translation gives CASRNSNQPQHF.

The chain recombines TRBV10-2 with TRBJ2-5; D remains ambiguous. CDR1 is WSHSY and CDR2 is SAAADI in the germline V gene. The CDR3 extends over 14 amino acids. The V end lost 2 bases, the J end lost 4 bases, and 11 bases lay between the germline ends. CDR3 nucleotides: TGCGCCAGCAGTGAGCCGGAATCCGGAGAGACCCAGTACTTC. Translating it yields CASSEPESGETQYF.

In its sample, this clone was seen once. The rearrangement links TRBV11-3 to TRBJ2-3; 11 bases fit TRBD2. The CDR3 is 16 amino acids. CDR1 and CDR2 (germline): SGHNT, YENEEA. Trimming at V came to 1 base and at J to 2 bases, leaving 2 bases not matched to a gene. As DNA, the CDR3 is TGTGCCAGCAGCTTAGGACTAGCGGGGACCACAGATACGCAGTATTTT. Residues: CASSLGLAGTTDTQYF.

The chain employs TRBV18 and TRBJ1-6; D ambiguous. Trimming shortened V by 3 bases and J by 5 bases, and 11 bases separated the two germline ends. The CDR3 loop spans 15 amino acids. CDR1 and CDR2 from the germline V gene are KGHSH and LQKENI. DNA for the CDR3: TGTGCCAGCTCACCTACCGGGAGGGATAATTCACCCCTCCACTTT. The encoded protein is CASSPTGRDNSPLHF.

The V and J genes are TRBV6-1 and TRBJ2-4, with unresolved D. From germline, CDR1 is MNHNS and CDR2 SASEGT. The CDR3 has 13 residues. Trimming stripped 3 bases from V and 7 bases from J, with 10 bases between. CDR3 region: CASSDTGENIQYF. Here the CDR3 DNA reads TGTGCCAGCAGTGACACCGGAGAGAACATTCAGTACTTC.

The V and J genes are TRBV4-1 and TRBJ2-1; 9 bases fit TRBD2. Germline V lookup: CDR1 MGHRA, CDR2 YSYEKL. The CDR3 is made up of 15 amino acids. V was pared by 8 bases and J by 7 bases, with 12 bases of the junction left unmatched. The CDR3 loop is CASGSVAGARNEQFF. In DNA, the CDR3 is TGCGCCAGCGGCTCAGTAGCGGGAGCAAGGAATGAGCAGTTCTTC.

This clone has just a few counts. CDR3 residues: CASSFARGRGGYTF. The DNA of the CDR3 is TGTGCCAGCAGCTTCGCCAGGGGGAGAGGCGGCTACACCTTC. This chain links TRBV7-2 with TRBJ1-2; the match to TRBD1 covers 7 bases. CDR1 and CDR2 from the germline V gene are SGHTA and FQGNSA. The CDR3 is 14 amino acids. Trimming cost V 3 bases and J 8 bases; bases outside gene matches: 9. The full variable domain, completed using reference TRBV7-2 and TRBJ1-2, is GAGVSQSPSNKVTEKGKDVELRCDPISGHTALYWYRQSLGQGLEFLIYFQGNSAPDKSGLPSDRFSAERTGGSVSTLTIQRTQQEDSAVYLCASSFARGRGGYTFGSGTRLTVV.

The chain employs TRBV11-3 and TRBJ1-6; D not certain. V lost 9 bases to trimming and J lost 7 bases, with 13 bases between them. The CDR3 has 13 residues. The germline CDR1 and CDR2 sequences are SGHNT and YENEEA. DNA for the CDR3: TGTGCCAGTAAGAGGGCAGTAAATTCACCCCTCCACTTT. This gives the protein CASKRAVNSPLHF. The variable domain in full, completed from reference TRBV11-3 and TRBJ1-6, reads EAGVVQSPRYKIIEKKQPVAFWCNPISGHNTLYWYLQNLGQGPELLIRYENEEAVDDSQLPKDRFSAERLKGVDSTLKIQPAELGDSAVYLCASKRAVNSPLHFGNGTRLTVT.

The rearrangement links TRBV10-2 to TRBJ1-5; 12 nucleotides align to TRBD1. Germline trimming cut 6 bases from V and 6 bases from J; bases unmatched to any gene: 6. There are 15 residues in the CDR3. CDR1 is WSHSY, CDR2 SAAADI, per germline. The CDR3 bases are TGCGCCAGCAGAGCCGGGACAGGGGGCGTTCAGCCCCAGCATTTT. Amino acid sequence: CASRAGTGGVQPQHF.

J is TRBJ2-1 and V is TRBV12-3 or TRBV12-4, with 9 bases that match TRBD2. Losses at the gene ends were 8 bases for V and 9 bases for J; bases not matched to a gene: 8. The CDR3 is made up of 13 amino acids. This CDR3 is CASAVREGGEQFF. For the CDR3, the DNA is TGTGCCAGCGCAGTGCGGGAGGGAGGTGAGCAGTTCTTC.

This clone was detected once. V and J are TRBV19 and TRBJ2-7; unclear D gene. The CDR3 contains 10 residues. Germline values: CDR1 LNHDA, CDR2 SQIVND (reference sequence). V was trimmed by 4 bases and J by 5 bases, leaving 3 bases between them. The CDR3 loop is CASSNHEQYF. As DNA, the CDR3 is TGTGCCAGTAGTAACCACGAGCAGTACTTC.

This sequence joins TRBV3-1 (or the pseudogene TRBV3-2) and TRBJ2-3; possibly TRBD2 for D (5 bases). Between the trimmed V and J ends, which lost 0 bases and 0 bases, there was a span of 10 bases. The germline V gene has CDR1 LGHDT and CDR2 YNNKEL (reference sequence). The CDR3 sequence is 16 residues long. CDR3 in DNA: TGTGCCAGCAGCCAAGAATCTAGCCGGAGCACAGATACGCAGTATTTT. The encoded protein is CASSQESSRSTDTQYF.

This clone was seen just once. V is TRBV5-4 and J is TRBJ2-5; D is unclear. V was pared by 7 bases and J by 1 base, with 8 bases between. Germline V CDR1 and CDR2: SGHNT, YYREEE (reference sequence). There are 12 residues in the CDR3. The CDR3, as DNA: TGTGCCAGCGAGGACGGCCAAGAGACCCAGTACTTC. Translating it yields CASEDGQETQYF.

This chain uses TRBV14 with TRBJ1-2, with TRBD1 matching 10 bases. The J segment lost 6 bases and the V segment lost 6 bases, leaving 7 bases of the junction unmatched. CDR1 SGHDN and CDR2 FVKESK come from the germline V gene. The CDR3 spans 14 residues. The CDR3 region has the DNA TGTGCCAGCAGACAGACAGGGGGCAGGAATGGCTACACCTTC. Its protein is CASRQTGGRNGYTF.

The CDR3 is CASSEVGQVDQPQHF. CDR3 coding DNA: TGTGCCAGCAGTGAAGTTGGTCAGGTCGATCAGCCCCAGCATTTT. The chain has TRBV6-1 and TRBJ1-5; D not resolved. The CDR3 is 15 amino acids. Trimming took off 1 base at V and 5 bases at J, with 12 bases between the two ends. The germline V gene has CDR1 MNHNS and CDR2 SASEGT.

The chain employs TRBV2 and TRBJ2-2; tentatively, D is TRBD2 (5 bases). The CDR3 is 17 residues long. Germline CDR1 SNHLY, CDR2 FYNNEI. V was clipped by 6 bases and J by 7 bases, with 24 bases between them. The CDR3 nucleotides read TGTGCCAGCAGAGAGGACCCCGTACGGCGGGTGGTCGGGGAGCTGTTTTTT. Its translation: CASREDPVRRVVGELFF.

In its sample, this clone was seen once. V and J are TRBV2 and TRBJ2-6, with 9 bases matching TRBD2. The junction had 5 bases not matched to a gene; V was cut back by 8 bases and J by 0 bases. This CDR3 spans 16 amino acids. CDR1 is SNHLY, CDR2 FYNNEI, per germline. CDR3 loop: CASPGGRGSGANVLTF. For the CDR3, the DNA is TGTGCCAGCCCCGGCGGGAGGGGCTCTGGGGCCAACGTCCTGACTTTC.

This clone has just a few counts. The rearrangement links TRBV7-9 to TRBJ1-3; 7 nucleotides line up with TRBD1. With 5 bases clipped from V and 3 bases from J, the junction kept 7 bases outside the gene matches. CDR3 length: 15 amino acids. Germline CDR1 is SEHNR and CDR2 is FQNEAQ (reference sequence). The CDR3 region has the DNA TGTGCCAGCAGCCGTCAGGGGGTTGTTGGAAACACCATATATTTT. This codes for CASSRQGVVGNTIYF.

The DNA for the CDR3 is TGTGCCAGCAGTTTAGCGGCTGGAGCTTTCTTT. This codes for CASSLAAGAFF. This chain links TRBV12-3 or TRBV12-4 with TRBJ1-1, with D unclear. This CDR3 spans 11 amino acids. V was cut by 0 bases and J by 10 bases, with 6 bases left in between.

The chain has TRBV12-3 or TRBV12-4 and TRBJ2-7, with 7 bases lining up with TRBD2. The CDR3 is made up of 13 amino acids. V lost 3 bases to trimming and J lost 3 bases; unmatched junction nucleotides: 2. The CDR3 DNA reads as TGTGCCAGCAGTTTGGGAGGGGACTACGAGCAGTACTTC. Its protein is CASSLGGDYEQYF.